This T cell receptor (beta chain) was captured in a study of CD8+ T cells in alopecia areata. Trimming removed 5 bases at V and 0 bases at J, with 10 bases between. The CDR3 contains 14 residues. Germline V gene lookup returns CDR1 SQVTM and CDR2 ANQGSEA. This clone was detected only a few times. Extracted RNA was reverse transcribed, and the resulting cDNA served as sequencing template. Sequenced by immunoSEQ multiplex PCR; TCRdb stores in-frame clones only, minus some. The sample includes 200,000 or so clones, around 62% seen only once; the top ten take 0.45%. The sequencing here drew on CD4+ T cells sorted from blood, taken at week 0. The V and J genes are TRBV29-1 and TRBJ2-2; D unclear. The sequence came from a human donor with alopecia areata. The CDR3 protein is CSVSAEPNTGELFF. CDR3 DNA: TGCAGCGTTTCGGCGGAGCCGAACACCGGGGAGCTGTTTTTT.